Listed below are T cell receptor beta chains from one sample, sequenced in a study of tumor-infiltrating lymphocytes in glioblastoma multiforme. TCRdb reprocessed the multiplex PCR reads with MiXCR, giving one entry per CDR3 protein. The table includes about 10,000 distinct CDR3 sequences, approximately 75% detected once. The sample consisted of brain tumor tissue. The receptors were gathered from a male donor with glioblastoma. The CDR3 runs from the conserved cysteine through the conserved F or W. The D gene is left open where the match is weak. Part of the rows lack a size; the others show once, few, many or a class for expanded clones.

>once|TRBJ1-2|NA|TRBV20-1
CSAKRPSSYVYTF
TGTAGTGCTAAAAGACCCAGTTCCTATGTCTACACCTTC
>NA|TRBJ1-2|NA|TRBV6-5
CASSYSTGPNYGYTF
TGTGCCAGCAGTTACTCAACAGGGCCCAACTATGGCTACACCTTC
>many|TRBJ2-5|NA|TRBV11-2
CASSFGGGAGETQYF
TGTGCCAGCAGCTTTGGTGGAGGGGCTGGTGAGACCCAGTACTTC
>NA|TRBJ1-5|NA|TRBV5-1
CASSEGSSSGIGGLNQPQHF
TGCGCCAGCAGTGAGGGCTCGTCTTCCGGGATAGGAGGCCTCAATCAGCCCCAGCATTTT
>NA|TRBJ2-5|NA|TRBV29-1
CSHPRGANQYF
TGCAGCCACCCCAGGGGGGCGAACCAGTACTTC
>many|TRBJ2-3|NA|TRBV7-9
CASSLLATTDTQYF
TGTGCCAGCAGCTTACTCGCAACCACAGATACGCAGTATTTT
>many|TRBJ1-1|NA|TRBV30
CAWNPGPLNTEAFF
TGTGCCTGGAACCCGGGACCCCTGAACACTGAAGCTTTCTTT
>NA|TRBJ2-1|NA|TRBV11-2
CARNLAGSSYNEQFF
TGTGCCAGGAACTTGGCGGGTAGCTCCTACAATGAGCAGTTCTTC
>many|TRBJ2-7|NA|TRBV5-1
CASSLGTRAYEQYF
TGCGCCAGCAGCTTGGGTACACGGGCCTACGAGCAGTACTTC
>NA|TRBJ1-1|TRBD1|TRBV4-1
CASSLGTGGAFF
TGCGCCAGCAGCCTGGGGACAGGGGGTGCTTTCTTT
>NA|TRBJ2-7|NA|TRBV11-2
CASSKPTGHAYEQYF
TGTGCCAGCAGCAAGCCAACGGGACACGCTTACGAGCAGTACTTC
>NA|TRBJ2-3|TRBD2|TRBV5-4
CANSLGGSTDTQYF
TGTGCCAACAGCTTGGGAGGGTCTACGGACACGCAGTATTTT
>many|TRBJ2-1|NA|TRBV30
CAWERMSSAEQFF
TGTGCCTGGGAACGGATGAGCTCAGCTGAGCAGTTCTTC
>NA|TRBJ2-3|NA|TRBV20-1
CSARWDPTPSDTQYF
TGCAGTGCTAGATGGGACCCTACGCCCTCAGATACGCAGTATTTT